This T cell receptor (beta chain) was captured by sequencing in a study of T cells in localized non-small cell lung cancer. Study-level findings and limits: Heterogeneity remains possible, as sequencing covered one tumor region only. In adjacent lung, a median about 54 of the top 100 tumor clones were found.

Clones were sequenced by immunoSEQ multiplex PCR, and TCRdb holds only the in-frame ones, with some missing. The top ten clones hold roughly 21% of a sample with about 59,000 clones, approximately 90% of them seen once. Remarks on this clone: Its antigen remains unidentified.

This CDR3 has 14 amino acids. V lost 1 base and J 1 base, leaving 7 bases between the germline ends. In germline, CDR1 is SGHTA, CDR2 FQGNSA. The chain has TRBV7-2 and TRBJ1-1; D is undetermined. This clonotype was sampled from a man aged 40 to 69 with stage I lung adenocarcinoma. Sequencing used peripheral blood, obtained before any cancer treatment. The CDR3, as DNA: TGTGCCAGCAGCTTAGAACCAGGGAACACTGAAGCTTTCTTT. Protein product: CASSLEPGNTEAFF.